A selection of T cell receptor beta chains follows, all from one sample in a study of blood T cell repertoires in COVID-19. The repertoire was sequenced with immunoSEQ multiplex PCR; TCRdb's copy has only in-frame clones and lacks some. The sample contains about 74,000 clones, 80% to 90% of which appear only once. The sample consisted of peripheral blood. Every receptor here comes from a man between 65 and 85 years old with acute or convalescent COVID-19. Both conserved end residues are part of each CDR3. A D gene is named only where the DNA matches it firmly. Part of the rows lack a size; the others show once, few, many or a class for expanded clones.

j_call: TRBJ1-5; clone_size: -; v_call: TRBV28; d_call: -; cdr3_nt: TGTGCCAGCAGTTTAGCAGGGCCGAATCAGCCCCAGCATTTT; cdr3_aa: CASSLAGPNQPQHF
j_call: TRBJ1-5; clone_size: once; v_call: TRBV10-1; d_call: -; cdr3_nt: TGCGCCAGCAGTGAGTCAGGGAGCCAGCCCCAGCATTTT; cdr3_aa: CASSESGSQPQHF
j_call: TRBJ2-3; clone_size: -; v_call: TRBV5-8; d_call: TRBD1; cdr3_nt: TGTGCCAGCAGCCGTTCGGGACAGAGCACAGATACGCAGTATTTT; cdr3_aa: CASSRSGQSTDTQYF
j_call: TRBJ1-4; clone_size: -; v_call: TRBV6-5; d_call: TRBD1; cdr3_nt: TGTGCCAGCAGTTCCGGACAGGGGGGGGAAAAACTGTTTTTT; cdr3_aa: CASSSGQGGEKLFF
j_call: TRBJ1-2; clone_size: -; v_call: TRBV27; d_call: -; cdr3_nt: TGTGCCAGCAGCTCGACAGAGCCGAGGGACATTCGGTATGGCTACACCTTC; cdr3_aa: CASSSTEPRDIRYGYTF
j_call: TRBJ1-5; clone_size: -; v_call: TRBV5-6; d_call: -; cdr3_nt: TGTGCCAGCAGCTTGGGAGGTACTCAGCCCCAGCATTTT; cdr3_aa: CASSLGGTQPQHF
j_call: TRBJ2-2; clone_size: -; v_call: TRBV5-1; d_call: -; cdr3_nt: TGCGCCAGCAGCTTCTCCGGGAGCAACACCGGGGAGCTGTTTTTT; cdr3_aa: CASSFSGSNTGELFF
j_call: TRBJ1-5; clone_size: -; v_call: TRBV9; d_call: TRBD1; cdr3_nt: TGTGCCAGCAGCGCGGGACAGGGTTCAGCTCAGCCCCAGCATTTT; cdr3_aa: CASSAGQGSAQPQHF
j_call: TRBJ2-1; clone_size: once; v_call: TRBV5-4; d_call: -; cdr3_nt: TGTGCCAGCAGCCGTGGACAGTTAGTCTCCTACAATGAGCAGTTCTTC; cdr3_aa: CASSRGQLVSYNEQFF
j_call: TRBJ1-4; clone_size: -; v_call: TRBV4-3; d_call: -; cdr3_nt: TGCGCCAGCAGCCGGGAGGCAACTAATGAAAAACTGTTTTTT; cdr3_aa: CASSREATNEKLFF
j_call: TRBJ2-7; clone_size: few; v_call: TRBV29-1; d_call: TRBD2; cdr3_nt: TGCAGCGTCCTGCTAGCGGGGGGCCTCTACGAGCAGTACTTC; cdr3_aa: CSVLLAGGLYEQYF
j_call: TRBJ2-3; clone_size: -; v_call: TRBV5-4; d_call: -; cdr3_nt: TGTGCCAGCAGCTTGGGGCTAGCCTCGCAGTATTTT; cdr3_aa: CASSLGLASQYF
j_call: TRBJ1-6; clone_size: -; v_call: TRBV5-6; d_call: -; cdr3_nt: TGTGCCAGCAGCAAGGACAGACCCCTATCTACTTCACCCCTCCACTTT; cdr3_aa: CASSKDRPLSTSPLHF
j_call: TRBJ1-6; clone_size: few; v_call: TRBV7-9; d_call: -; cdr3_nt: TGTGCCAGCAGCTTAGGGACAGAGAATTCACCCCTCCACTTT; cdr3_aa: CASSLGTENSPLHF
j_call: TRBJ2-3; clone_size: -; v_call: TRBV7-3; d_call: -; cdr3_nt: TGTGCCAGCAGCTTAACAGGAACGGGAAAGTCCACAGATACGCAGTATTTT; cdr3_aa: CASSLTGTGKSTDTQYF
j_call: TRBJ1-6; clone_size: -; v_call: TRBV6-5; d_call: -; cdr3_nt: TGTGCCAGCACCTTCTTTCCAGGGAATTCACCCCTCCACTTT; cdr3_aa: CASTFFPGNSPLHF
j_call: TRBJ2-5; clone_size: -; v_call: TRBV11-2; d_call: TRBD1; cdr3_nt: TGTGCCAGCAGCCTTGAGGACAGGGGGCCACAAGAGACCCAGTACTTC; cdr3_aa: CASSLEDRGPQETQYF
j_call: TRBJ2-1; clone_size: -; v_call: TRBV5-1; d_call: TRBD2; cdr3_nt: TGCGCCAGCAGCCAAGGACTAGCGGGGGGGCGTGAGCAGTTCTTC; cdr3_aa: CASSQGLAGGREQFF
j_call: TRBJ1-2; clone_size: -; v_call: TRBV29-1; d_call: -; cdr3_nt: TGCAGCGTTGAAGGCAGGGCGTATGGCTACACCTTC; cdr3_aa: CSVEGRAYGYTF
j_call: TRBJ1-3; clone_size: -; v_call: TRBV30; d_call: TRBD1; cdr3_nt: TGTGCCTGGAGGCGACAGGGCACCGCTGGAAACACCATATATTTT; cdr3_aa: CAWRRQGTAGNTIYF
j_call: TRBJ1-1; clone_size: once; v_call: TRBV5-1; d_call: -; cdr3_nt: TGCGCCAGCAGCTTGGTTGAGGTTGGTGAAGCTTTCTTT; cdr3_aa: CASSLVEVGEAFF
j_call: TRBJ2-3; clone_size: -; v_call: TRBV11-2; d_call: TRBD1; cdr3_nt: TGTGCCAGCAGCTACGGACAGGGGGCCACAGATACGCAGTATTTT; cdr3_aa: CASSYGQGATDTQYF
j_call: TRBJ2-5; clone_size: -; v_call: TRBV11-1; d_call: TRBD2; cdr3_nt: TGTGCCAGCAGCACCGGACTAGCGGGGCCCCAAGAGACCCAGTACTTC; cdr3_aa: CASSTGLAGPQETQYF
j_call: TRBJ1-5; clone_size: -; v_call: TRBV2; d_call: -; cdr3_nt: TGTGCCAGCAAGTCAAACACCGGGGGTCAGCCCCAGCATTTT; cdr3_aa: CASKSNTGGQPQHF
j_call: TRBJ1-3; clone_size: -; v_call: TRBV5-1; d_call: -; cdr3_nt: TGCGCCAGCAGCTTGGAAGCCTCTGGAAACACCATATATTTT; cdr3_aa: CASSLEASGNTIYF
j_call: TRBJ2-2; clone_size: -; v_call: TRBV24-1; d_call: -; cdr3_nt: TGTGCCACCAGTGAAACAGCCGGGGAGCTGTTTTTT; cdr3_aa: CATSETAGELFF
j_call: TRBJ2-7; clone_size: few; v_call: TRBV29-1; d_call: -; cdr3_nt: TGCAGCGCCCGGACATCTTACGAGCAGTACTTC; cdr3_aa: CSARTSYEQYF
j_call: TRBJ2-1; clone_size: -; v_call: TRBV5-4; d_call: TRBD1; cdr3_nt: TGTGCCAGCAGCTTGGTTGGGACAGGTAACAATGAGCAGTTCTTC; cdr3_aa: CASSLVGTGNNEQFF
j_call: TRBJ1-2; clone_size: -; v_call: TRBV9; d_call: -; cdr3_nt: TGTGCCAGCAGCTCCCTCCGGGTTCCGGGAGGCTACACCTTC; cdr3_aa: CASSSLRVPGGYTF
j_call: TRBJ1-5; clone_size: -; v_call: TRBV19; d_call: -; cdr3_nt: TGTGCCAGTAGTACCGGGGGTCCGGGACCAAATCAGCCCCAGCATTTT; cdr3_aa: CASSTGGPGPNQPQHF
j_call: TRBJ2-1; clone_size: -; v_call: TRBV6-6; d_call: -; cdr3_nt: TGTGCCAGCAGGACCTACGGGGAGGAGCAGTTCTTC; cdr3_aa: CASRTYGEEQFF
j_call: TRBJ2-1; clone_size: -; v_call: TRBV3-1/TRBV3-2; d_call: TRBD2; cdr3_nt: TGTGCCAGCAGCCAAGACGCTAGCGGGAGGGGTGAGCAGTTCTTC; cdr3_aa: CASSQDASGRGEQFF
j_call: TRBJ2-2; clone_size: -; v_call: TRBV5-4; d_call: -; cdr3_nt: TGTGCCAGCAGCTTTATTGGGGGCCGGGGCGGGGAGCTGTTTTTT; cdr3_aa: CASSFIGGRGGELFF